The subject of this entry is one T cell receptor beta chain. Original processing methods: For nucleated cells, counts were estimated from reference gene primer amplification. TCRdb keeps only in-frame clones here, not all; method: immunoSEQ multiplex PCR. For V, J and clone size, that table is used; D and trimming come from the DNA. Of 300,000 to 450,000 clones in the sample, around 85% were seen once. This sample is drawn from a study of blood T cell repertoires in COVID-19. Study overall: The study drew acute and convalescent COVID-19 samples from the United States, Italy and Spain.

Source material: peripheral blood. The origin of this receptor is a woman aged 18-29 years with acute or convalescent COVID-19.

This CDR3 is CASSEGEKSQETQYF. The CDR3 DNA sequence: TGTGCCAGCAGCGAGGGAGAGAAAAGCCAAGAGACCCAGTACTTC. The V and J genes are TRBV9 and TRBJ2-5; D is possibly TRBD2 (5 bases). This CDR3 has 15 amino acids. V shed 3 bases and J shed 1 base, with 13 bases lying between them. Germline CDR1 SGDLS, CDR2 YYNGEE.